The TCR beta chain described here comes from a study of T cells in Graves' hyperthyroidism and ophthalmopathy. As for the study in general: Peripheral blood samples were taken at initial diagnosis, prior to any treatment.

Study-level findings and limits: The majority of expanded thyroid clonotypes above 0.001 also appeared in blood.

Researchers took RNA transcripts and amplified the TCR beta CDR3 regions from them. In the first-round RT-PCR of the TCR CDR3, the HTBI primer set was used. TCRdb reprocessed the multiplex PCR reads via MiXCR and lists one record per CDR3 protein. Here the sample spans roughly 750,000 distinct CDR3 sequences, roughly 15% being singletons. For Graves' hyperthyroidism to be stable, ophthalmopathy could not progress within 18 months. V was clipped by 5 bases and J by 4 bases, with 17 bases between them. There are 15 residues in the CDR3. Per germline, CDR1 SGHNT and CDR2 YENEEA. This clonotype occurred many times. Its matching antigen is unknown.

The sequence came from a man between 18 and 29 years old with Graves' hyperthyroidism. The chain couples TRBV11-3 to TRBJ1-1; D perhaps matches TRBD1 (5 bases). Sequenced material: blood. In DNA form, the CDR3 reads TGTGCCAGCAGCACCTCGACAGAGCCCTCCACTGAAGCTTTCTTT. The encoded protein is CASSTSTEPSTEAFF.